The 16 T cell receptor beta chains presented below share a single source sample, sequenced in a study of CD4 and CD8 cells across lung adenocarcinoma regions. TCRdb reprocessed the PCR reads with MiXCR, giving one entry per CDR3 protein. This sample has more than 15,000 distinct CDR3 sequences; more than 45% occur once, and the top ten carry roughly a fifth. Sequenced input: CD4+ T cells from the margin of a lung tumor. The receptors here all came from a male donor with lung adenocarcinoma. The CD4 and CD8 labels of this study may be unreliable.

The CDR3 nucleotides read TGTGCCAGCACCCCGAAAGGGGGCAATGAGCAGTTCTTC. It translates to CASTPKGGNEQFF. The genes are TRBV6-1 and TRBJ2-1; tentatively, D is TRBD1 (6 bases). Between the trimmed V and J ends, which lost 7 bases and 6 bases, there was a span of 13 bases. The germline gives CDR1 MNHNS, CDR2 SASEGT. The CDR3 is made up of 13 amino acids.

This CDR3 reads CAWGTGGYGEQFF. The CDR3 DNA follows: TGTGCCTGGGGGACAGGGGGCTATGGTGAGCAGTTCTTC. The rearrangement links TRBV30 to TRBJ2-1; TRBD1 matches at 12 bases. Trimming removed 5 bases from V and 9 bases from J; junction bases left unmatched: 5. The germline gives CDR1 GTSNPN, CDR2 SVGIG (reference sequence). CDR3 length: 13 amino acids. The full variable domain, completed using reference TRBV30 and TRBJ2-1, is SQTIHQWPATLVQPVGSPLSLECTVEGTSNPNLYWYRQAAGRGLQLLFYSVGIGQISSEVPQNLSASRPQDRQFILSSKKLLLSDSGFYLCAWGTGGYGEQFFGPGTRLTVL.

The V call is TRBV6-4, the J call TRBJ2-3; 13 nucleotides line up with TRBD2. J gave up 6 bases and V 0 bases, and 0 bases lay outside the gene matches. The CDR3 covers 15 residues. Germline V gene lookup returns CDR1 MRHNA and CDR2 SNTAGT. CDR3 sequence reads: CASSDSTSGGDTQYF. CDR3 bases: TGTGCCAGCAGTGACTCGACTAGCGGGGGGGATACGCAGTATTTT.

The rearrangement links TRBV7-8 to TRBJ1-2; D is unclear. Germline CDR1 reads SGHVS; CDR2 reads FQNEAQ. This CDR3 comprises 15 residues. Deletions cut 0 bases from V and 5 bases from J, with 13 bases between. The CDR3 here is CASSLAPTATYGYTF. The DNA for the CDR3 is TGTGCCAGCAGCTTAGCGCCCACAGCGACATATGGCTACACCTTC. The full variable domain, completed using reference TRBV7-8 and TRBJ1-2, is GAGVSQSPRYKVAKRGQDVALRCDPISGHVSLFWYQQALGQGPEFLTYFQNEAQLDKSGLPSDRFFAERPEGSVSTLKIQRTQQEDSAVYLCASSLAPTATYGYTFGSGTRLTVV.

This clonotype was observed a few times. The V gene is TRBV14, the J gene TRBJ2-2; TRBD2 aligns across 15 bases. V shed 5 bases, J shed 4 bases, and the junction held 11 bases outside the gene matches. Germline assignment: CDR1 SGHDN and CDR2 FVKESK. This CDR3 is built from 19 residues. CDR3 DNA sequence: TGTGCCAGCAGCTGGACTAGCGGGAGGGCCGCGAGACTCACCGGGGAGCTGTTTTTT. This encodes CASSWTSGRAARLTGELFF.

Here the CDR3 reads CASSGGGSGTGELFF. CDR3 nucleotide sequence: TGTGCCAGCAGTGGAGGCGGGAGTGGGACCGGGGAGCTGTTTTTT. This chain uses TRBV12-3 or TRBV12-4 with TRBJ2-2; TRBD2 agrees at 7 bases. V trimming: 5 bases; J trimming: 5 bases; junction bases outside the gene matches: 8. The CDR3 has 15 residues.

The rearrangement uses TRBV7-6 and TRBJ1-1, with D hard to call. The CDR3 has 13 residues. Trimming shortened V by 5 bases and J by 2 bases, and 9 bases separated the two germline ends. CDR1 is SGHVS and CDR2 is FNYEAQ in the germline V gene. The chain's CDR3 is CASSNEFNTEAFF. In nucleotides, the CDR3 is TGTGCCAGCAGCAACGAGTTTAACACTGAAGCTTTCTTT.

Ten or more counts support this clonotype. The chain carries TRBV5-1 and TRBJ1-1; 8 positions match TRBD1. Germline V gives CDR1 SGHRS, CDR2 YFSETQ. V trimming: 0 bases; J trimming: 5 bases; junction bases outside the gene matches: 6. The CDR3 has 15 residues. CDR3 in DNA: TGCGCCAGCAGCTTGGATCAGGGGGCAAGGACTGAAGCTTTCTTT. Encoded protein: CASSLDQGARTEAFF.

This chain connects TRBV6-1 to TRBJ2-4; 8 bases match TRBD2. The last part of the DNA fits TRBJ2-1 better; the J call may be wrong. Germline CDR1 reads MNHNS; CDR2 reads SASEGT. The CDR3 sequence is 16 residues long. CDR3 nucleotides: TGTGCCAGCAGACAAGCGGGAGTCGGTAAACGCAATGAGCAGTTCTTC. Translating gives CASRQAGVGKRNEQFF.

This clonotype was observed a handful of times. This chain links TRBV28 with TRBJ2-5, with D possibly being TRBD1 (6 bases). TRBJ2-7 explains the end of the DNA better; the J call may be wrong. CDR1 and CDR2 (germline): MDHEN, SYDVKM. The CDR3 totals 13 residues. The CDR3: CATISGHRYEQYF. The CDR3 region has the DNA TGTGCCACCATATCGGGACATAGGTACGAGCAGTACTTC.

This clonotype ranks as large. This chain connects TRBV27 to TRBJ2-5; 11 bases line up with TRBD2. The V gene end was trimmed by 7 bases and the J gene end by 11 bases; junction bases not matched to a gene: 12. There are 14 residues in the CDR3. In germline, CDR1 is MNHEY, CDR2 SMNVEV (reference sequence). CDR3 protein: CASTELAGVTGQYF. CDR3 DNA: TGTGCCAGCACCGAACTAGCGGGAGTAACGGGGCAGTACTTC.

This clonotype was found many times. The chain is built from TRBV27 and TRBJ2-1, with D uncertain. Trimming stripped 0 bases from V and 0 bases from J, with 9 bases between. The CDR3 loop spans 16 amino acids. CDR1 is MNHEY and CDR2 is SMNVEV in the germline V gene (reference sequence). The CDR3 DNA follows: TGTGCCAGCAGTTTATCGGGGTCGAGCTCCTACAATGAGCAGTTCTTC. It encodes CASSLSGSSSYNEQFF.

This clonotype was seen many times. J is TRBJ2-5 and V is TRBV14, with D hard to call. Gene TRBJ2-7 matches the end of the DNA better, so the J call may be wrong. The CDR3 has 14 amino acids. CDR1 is SGHDN, CDR2 FVKESK, per germline. CDR3: CASSLRVSVAEQYF. The CDR3, as DNA: TGTGCCAGCAGCCTTAGGGTTTCGGTAGCCGAGCAGTACTTC.

The rearrangement links TRBV11-3 to TRBJ2-1; D is uncertain. This CDR3 has 14 amino acids. The V and J ends lost 1 base and 4 bases respectively, with 8 bases between them. Germline V gene data show CDR1 as SGHNT and CDR2 as YENEEA. CDR3 amino acids: CASSLGRSYNEQFF. The CDR3 nucleotides are TGTGCCAGCAGCTTAGGACGGTCTTACAATGAGCAGTTCTTC. The full variable domain, in which reference TRBV11-3 and TRBJ2-1 provide the parts outside the CDR3, is EAGVVQSPRYKIIEKKQPVAFWCNPISGHNTLYWYLQNLGQGPELLIRYENEEAVDDSQLPKDRFSAERLKGVDSTLKIQPAELGDSAVYLCASSLGRSYNEQFFGPGTRLTVL.

As DNA, the CDR3 is TGTGCCAGCAGTGAAGCGCGGGGAACCAAGCAAGAGACCCAGTACTTC. Translated, it gives CASSEARGTKQETQYF. This rearrangement joins TRBV6-1 to TRBJ2-5, with D perhaps matching TRBD2 (6 bases). CDR3 size: 16 residues. V was shortened by 0 bases and J by 2 bases, with 13 bases between the two germline ends. Germline CDR1 and CDR2: MNHNS and SASEGT.

This clonotype has only a few counts. The gene calls are TRBV14 and TRBJ2-1; 7 bases are a match to TRBD2. Germline CDR1 and CDR2: SGHDN and FVKESK. Germline trimming cut 0 bases from V and 9 bases from J; bases unmatched to any gene: 8. The CDR3 runs to 15 residues. The CDR3 sequence: CASSQELLGRSEQFF. CDR3 DNA: TGTGCCAGCAGCCAAGAGTTACTCGGGAGGAGTGAGCAGTTCTTC. The full variable domain, in which reference TRBV14 and TRBJ2-1 provide the parts outside the CDR3, is EAGVTQFPSHSVIEKGQTVTLRCDPISGHDNLYWYRRVMGKEIKFLLHFVKESKQDESGMPNNRFLAERTGGTYSTLKVQPAELEDSGVYFCASSQELLGRSEQFFGPGTRLTVL.